The T cell receptor beta chain under discussion was sequenced for a study of beta chain features in type 1 diabetes. Study results and limitations: Among all four CD4+ subsets, Type 1 diabetes patients had TCRB CDR3s that were moderately but significantly shorter. It was among patients, rather than healthy donors, that naive, central memory and Treg TCRB repertoires appeared more similar.

Sorted CD4+ subsets: naive, central memory, regulatory, stem cell-like memory (CD45RO/CCR7/CD25/CD127/CD95/CD27 panel). This clone was observed many times. Its antigen remains unidentified. What was sequenced were expressed TCRB transcripts, since all of the isolated RNA had been reverse transcribed. The repertoire was sequenced with immunoSEQ multiplex PCR; TCRdb's copy has only in-frame clones and lacks some. The sample includes about 140,000 clones, 9.7% seen only once; the top ten take 0.65%. Germline CDR1 and CDR2: SQVTM and ANQGSEA. This CDR3 is built from 15 residues. The V gene end was trimmed by 7 bases and the J gene end by 2 bases; junction bases not matched to a gene: 5.

The TCR was taken from a woman aged 40-49 years in good health. The chain combines TRBV29-1 with TRBJ2-3, with 14 bases aligning to TRBD2. Sequencing was performed on central memory CD4+ T cells from blood. The CDR3 bases are TGCAGCGGTGGGACTAGCGGGAGAAACACAGATACGCAGTATTTT. Protein: CSGGTSGRNTDTQYF.